This T cell receptor (beta chain) derives from a study of early T cells in non-severe SARS-CoV-2 infection. Study overall: Chains stayed unpaired after sequencing of bulk RNA from unsorted whole blood. Study-level results: Anti-spike CD8 specificities were favored by VDJdb matching, whose results missed private and CD4 specificities.

CDR3 length equals 13 residues. Germline CDR1 SGHTA, CDR2 FQGNSA. With 1 base removed from V and 10 bases from J, the gap between germline ends came to 11 bases. This clonotype was recorded at least ten times. Its specificity is not known. Tagging with unique molecular identifiers was applied to individual cDNA molecules. A single record per CDR3 protein comes from TCRdb applying MiXCR to the 5' RACE reads. Found here are tens of thousands of distinct CDR3 sequences, 9% to 15% of them singletons; the top ten hold over 6.5%. This chain joins TRBV7-2 and TRBJ1-5, with D perhaps matching TRBD1 (6 bases). Source material: whole blood. The sequence came from an adult who was a healthcare worker with PCR-confirmed SARS-CoV-2 infection or an uninfected control (not recorded which). In DNA, the CDR3 is TGTGCCAGCAGCTTAGAGCCCAGGGGCCCCCAGCATTTT. Protein sequence: CASSLEPRGPQHF. Variable domain in full (rest from reference TRBV7-2 and TRBJ1-5): GAGVSQSPSNKVTEKGKDVELRCDPISGHTALYWYRQSLGQGLEFLIYFQGNSAPDKSGLPSDRFSAERTGGSVSTLTIQRTQQEDSAVYLCASSLEPRGPQHFGDGTRLSIL.